This T cell receptor (beta chain) was documented in a study of T cells in Graves' hyperthyroidism and ophthalmopathy. Broader study findings: Ophthalmopathy and stable hyperthyroidism were told apart by a 13 V-J model. Clonotypes that were expanded in thyroid above 0.001 mostly appeared in blood too.

Calling Graves' hyperthyroidism stable meant ophthalmopathy did not progress within 18 months. Participants, patients aged 18 to 65, had newly diagnosed hyperthyroidism with a duration under 2 months. The CDR3 has 13 residues. The V gene's germline CDR1 is SGHVS and CDR2 FNYEAQ. Trimming took off 5 bases at V and 5 bases at J, with 12 bases between the two ends. The investigators amplified TCR beta CDR3 regions from RNA transcripts. A first-round RT-PCR of the TCR CDR3 used the HTBI primer set. TCRdb independently ran MiXCR on the multiplex PCR reads; one entry per CDR3 protein. The sample includes 530,000 or so distinct CDR3 sequences, roughly 46% seen only once; the top ten take about 8.3%. A note on this clonotype: The antigen remains unidentified.

This TCR came from a woman aged 18-29 years with Graves' hyperthyroidism. V usage is TRBV7-6 and J usage is TRBJ2-5; the D call may be TRBD1 or TRBD2 (6 bases each). Material: peripheral blood or thyroid tissue (not recorded which). The DNA of the CDR3 is TGTGCCAGCAGCAGGGGGGACGTCGAGACCCAGTACTTC. Translated: CASSRGDVETQYF.